These 24 T cell receptor beta chains came from one sample sequenced in a study of blood T cell repertoires in COVID-19. Assay used: immunoSEQ multiplex PCR; TCRdb lists only in-frame clones, some missing. Here the sample spans 350,000 to 400,000 clones, around 87% being singletons. Sequencing used PBMCs or T cells enriched from blood (not recorded which). These receptors all stem from a man aged 40-49 years in a cohort exposed to, infected with or recovered from COVID-19 (not recorded which).

The rearrangement joins TRBV2 to TRBJ2-6; a possible D gene is TRBD1 (5 bases). The V end lost 6 bases, the J end lost 1 base, and 19 bases lay between the germline ends. The CDR3 is made up of 18 amino acids. Germline assignment: CDR1 SNHLY and CDR2 FYNNEI. The CDR3 protein is CASRGPYSPRSGANVLTF. The CDR3 nucleotides are TGTGCCAGCAGGGGGCCGTACTCCCCTCGGTCTGGGGCCAACGTCCTGACTTTC.

The chain joins TRBV5-4 to TRBJ1-2; no clear D. The CDR3 spans 15 residues. Germline V lookup: CDR1 SGHNT, CDR2 YYREEE (reference sequence). V was clipped by 4 bases and J by 5 bases, with 18 bases between them. CDR3 bases: TGTGCCAGCAGCCCCGGAGATGGGTTTGGGTATGGCTACACCTTC. Translation gives CASSPGDGFGYGYTF.

This sequence joins TRBV5-1 and TRBJ2-3, with a weak D call TRBD1 (7 bases). CDR1 is SGHRS, CDR2 YFSETQ, per germline. CDR3 length: 14 amino acids. Trimming cost V 5 bases and J 3 bases, with 13 bases left between them. The CDR3 bases are TGCGCCAGCAGTAGACAGGGAGGTACAGATACGCAGTATTTT. Translation gives CASSRQGGTDTQYF.

The rearrangement joins TRBV10-3 to TRBJ2-7; TRBD2 matches 7 bases. The CDR3 spans 13 residues. J was trimmed by 3 bases and V by 4 bases; bases with no gene match: 3. CDR1 is ENHRY and CDR2 is SYGVKD in the germline V gene. In DNA form, the CDR3 reads TGTGCCATCAGTGGAGCGGGAAACTACGAGCAGTACTTC. Translation gives CAISGAGNYEQYF.

This rearrangement joins TRBV2 to TRBJ2-2; 9 bases agree with TRBD1. V shed 2 bases and J 6 bases; nucleotides not matched to a gene: 4. The germline V gene encodes CDR1 SNHLY and CDR2 FYNNEI. This CDR3 has 15 amino acids. CDR3: CASSELGQGAGELFF. CDR3 nucleotides: TGTGCCAGCAGTGAACTGGGACAGGGTGCCGGGGAGCTGTTTTTT. The full variable domain, rest sourced from reference TRBV2 and TRBJ2-2, is EPEVTQTPSHQVTQMGQEVILRCVPISNHLYFYWYRQILGQKVEFLVSFYNNEISEKSEIFDDQFSVERPDGSNFTLKIRSTKLEDSAMYFCASSELGQGAGELFFGEGSRLTVL.

The J gene is TRBJ2-1, the V gene TRBV29-1, with 8 positions matching TRBD2. The V gene end was trimmed by 2 bases and the J gene end by 6 bases; junction bases not matched to a gene: 9. Germline V gene sequence: CDR1 SQVTM, CDR2 ANQGSEA. This CDR3 is built from 15 residues. This chain's CDR3 is CSVERFGRGGNEQFF. CDR3 nucleotides: TGCAGCGTTGAAAGGTTCGGGAGGGGCGGCAATGAGCAGTTCTTC.

The rearrangement links TRBV19 to TRBJ1-2; 7 bases match TRBD1. Germline values: CDR1 LNHDA, CDR2 SQIVND (reference sequence). The V segment lost 3 bases and the J segment 7 bases; nucleotides outside the gene matches: 14. The CDR3 consists of 16 residues. For the CDR3, the DNA is TGTGCCAGTAGTATCGGTACAGGGGATCGGGGTACTGGCTACACCTTC. Its translation is CASSIGTGDRGTGYTF. The complete variable domain, with remaining parts taken from reference TRBV19 and TRBJ1-2, reads DGGITQSPKYLFRKEGQNVTLSCEQNLNHDAMYWYRQDPGQGLRLIYYSQIVNDFQKGDIAEGYSVSREKKESFPLTVTSAQKNPTAFYLCASSIGTGDRGTGYTFGSGTRLTVV.

The chain couples TRBV5-6 to TRBJ1-1; the D gene is possibly TRBD1 (5 bases). Germline CDR1 SGHDT, CDR2 YYEEEE. Between the trimmed V and J ends, which lost 0 bases and 4 bases, there was a span of 13 bases. The CDR3 length is 15 residues. CDR3 region: CASSLGGAGFTEAFF. Here the CDR3 DNA reads TGTGCCAGCAGCTTGGGTGGGGCAGGGTTCACTGAAGCTTTCTTT. Looking up the rest from reference TRBV5-6 and TRBJ1-1 gives the full variable domain: DAGVTQSPTHLIKTRGQQVTLRCSPKSGHDTVSWYQQALGQGPQFIFQYYEEEERQRGNFPDRFSGHQFPNYSSELNVNALLLGDSALYLCASSLGGAGFTEAFFGQGTRLTVV.

The chain employs TRBV5-1 and TRBJ2-2; perhaps TRBD2 as D (5 bases). Germline assignment: CDR1 SGHRS and CDR2 YFSETQ. The CDR3 loop spans 14 amino acids. The germline V and J ends were trimmed by 4 bases and 4 bases, with 11 bases remaining between them. The CDR3 loop reads CASSPGEPTGELFF. In DNA form, the CDR3 reads TGCGCCAGCAGCCCCGGGGAACCCACCGGGGAGCTGTTTTTT. Full variable domain (outside the CDR3, taken from reference TRBV5-1 and TRBJ2-2): KAGVTQTPRYLIKTRGQQVTLSCSPISGHRSVSWYQQTPGQGLQFLFEYFSETQRNKGNFPGRFSGRQFSNSRSEMNVSTLELGDSALYLCASSPGEPTGELFFGEGSRLTVL.

The chain combines TRBV12-5 with TRBJ1-1; possibly TRBD1 for D (5 bases). Looked up from germline, CDR1 is LGHNT and CDR2 is FRNRAP. V lost 6 bases, J lost 3 bases, and 14 bases lay in between. There are 14 residues in the CDR3. The CDR3 is CASGPPQGYTEAFF. CDR3 DNA: TGTGCTAGTGGCCCACCTCAGGGCTACACTGAAGCTTTCTTT.

The chain couples TRBV25-1 to TRBJ1-2; D is possibly TRBD1 (6 bases). This CDR3 contains 13 residues. CDR1 and CDR2 (germline): MGHDK, SYGVNS. Trimming shortened V by 2 bases and J by 8 bases, and 12 bases separated the two germline ends. The CDR3: CASSEGGALGYTF. DNA of the CDR3: TGTGCCAGCAGTGAAGGGGGGGCGCTGGGCTACACCTTC.

In DNA, the CDR3 is TGTGCCAGCAGTTACTCCGGACAGCCAAACACTGAAGCTTTCTTT. This translates into CASSYSGQPNTEAFF. V gene TRBV6-5 combines with J gene TRBJ1-1; D perhaps matches TRBD1 (6 bases). The germline V gene encodes CDR1 MNHEY and CDR2 SVGAGI. V lost 0 bases and J lost 2, with 10 bases in between. This CDR3 comprises 15 residues.

V is TRBV5-6 and J is TRBJ2-1; no definite D call. Trimming stripped 2 bases from V and 0 bases from J, with 9 bases between. The CDR3 sequence is 15 residues long. Germline CDR1 reads SGHDT; CDR2 reads YYEEEE. The CDR3 sequence: CASSLATYSYNEQFF. CDR3 nucleotides: TGTGCCAGCAGCTTAGCGACCTACTCCTACAATGAGCAGTTCTTC.

The rearrangement joins TRBV24-1 to TRBJ2-1; 8 bases align to TRBD2. The CDR3 is made up of 16 amino acids. With 1 base clipped from V and 5 bases from J, the junction kept 6 bases outside the gene matches. Germline lookup yields CDR1 KGHDR and CDR2 SFDVKD. CDR3 sequence reads: CATSDLRTSGNNEQFF. The DNA for the CDR3 is TGTGCCACCAGTGATTTAAGAACTAGCGGCAACAATGAGCAGTTCTTC.

V usage is TRBV9 and J usage is TRBJ2-1, with D possibly TRBD1 on 5 matching bases. Trimming took off 4 bases at V and 9 bases at J, with 17 bases between the two ends. Germline lookup yields CDR1 SGDLS and CDR2 YYNGEE. The CDR3 covers 14 residues. The CDR3 region is CASSLPTRGGEQFF. CDR3 bases: TGTGCCAGCAGCTTACCCACAAGGGGTGGTGAGCAGTTCTTC.

This clone was recorded only once. The rearrangement links TRBV2 to TRBJ2-7; D ambiguous. The ends were cut back, 8 bases at V and 4 bases at J, with 6 bases in the middle. This CDR3 region has 10 residues. Per germline, CDR1 SNHLY and CDR2 FYNNEI. The CDR3 spells CASQIYEQYF. In DNA, the CDR3 is TGTGCCAGCCAGATTTACGAGCAGTACTTC.

The chain joins TRBV7-8 to TRBJ2-7, with 7 bases aligning to TRBD1. J lost 2 bases, V lost 1 base, and 5 bases had no gene match. The CDR3 length is 15 residues. Germline V gene data show CDR1 as SGHVS and CDR2 as FQNEAQ. The CDR3 region has the DNA TGTGCCAGCAGCTTAGGACAGGGTGTCGCCTACGAGCAGTACTTC. Translation gives CASSLGQGVAYEQYF.

The CDR3 here is CASSGTSTDTQYF. The CDR3, as DNA: TGTGCCAGCAGTGGGACTTCCACAGATACGCAGTATTTT. The V call is TRBV28, the J call TRBJ2-3; tentative D call: TRBD2 (6 bases). The germline gives CDR1 MDHEN, CDR2 SYDVKM. The V end lost 5 bases, the J end lost 2 bases, and 8 bases lay between the germline ends. The CDR3 is made up of 13 amino acids.

This clone was detected once. The rearrangement links TRBV18 to TRBJ2-1; 7 nucleotides align to TRBD2. Losses at the gene ends were 4 bases for V and 9 bases for J; bases not matched to a gene: 15. The CDR3 covers 16 residues. The germline V gene encodes CDR1 KGHSH and CDR2 LQKENI. The DNA for the CDR3 is TGTGCCAGCTCACGAGCTGGCGGGAGTGGGGGACGTGAGCAGTTCTTC. Residues: CASSRAGGSGGREQFF.

The chain carries TRBV6-1 and TRBJ1-3; D possibly corresponds to TRBD1 (5 bases). Germline-derived CDR1 and CDR2 are MNHNS and SASEGT. This CDR3 region has 16 residues. V lost 0 bases and J 4 bases, leaving 13 bases between the germline ends. CDR3 region: CASSEASWTRGNTIYF. CDR3 DNA: TGTGCCAGCAGTGAAGCTTCTTGGACACGCGGAAACACCATATATTTT.

For the CDR3, the DNA is TGTGCCACCAGCAGAGAACGCGACAGGGAGTTATATGGCTACACCTTC. Translated: CATSRERDRELYGYTF. The V gene is TRBV15, the J gene TRBJ1-2, with 7 bases matching TRBD1. The CDR3 is 16 residues long. Per the germline V gene, CDR1 is LNHNV and CDR2 is YYDKDF (reference sequence). J lost 5 bases, V lost 0 bases, and 9 bases had no gene match.

This sequence joins TRBV19 and TRBJ1-1, with 7 positions matching TRBD1. The V gene end was trimmed by 6 bases and the J gene end by 11 bases; junction bases not matched to a gene: 15. The CDR3 is made up of 14 amino acids. Germline lookup yields CDR1 LNHDA and CDR2 SQIVND (reference sequence). DNA of the CDR3: TGTGCCAGTAGCAACCACGGGACAGCCAACAGGGCTTTCTTT. Protein: CASSNHGTANRAFF.

This rearrangement joins TRBV5-8 to TRBJ1-5; 9 nucleotides agree with TRBD1. Germline-derived CDR1 and CDR2 are SGHTS and YDEGEE. V dropped 0 bases and J dropped 9; count of bases not matched to a gene: 7. This CDR3 region has 15 residues. As DNA, the CDR3 is TGTGCCAGCAGCTTGGAGGGGACAGGGTTTCGGCCCCAGCATTTT. It is translated as CASSLEGTGFRPQHF. The whole variable domain, remainder taken from reference TRBV5-8 and TRBJ1-5, is EAGVTQSPTHLIKTRGQQATLRCSPISGHTSVYWYQQALGLGLQFLLWYDEGEERNRGNFPPRFSGRQFPNYSSELNVNALELEDSALYLCASSLEGTGFRPQHFGDGTRLSIL.

This chain joins TRBV28 and TRBJ2-2, with D perhaps TRBD2 (6 bases). Trimming removed 1 base at V and 5 bases at J, with 14 bases between. Germline CDR1 is MDHEN and CDR2 is SYDVKM. The CDR3 has 16 residues. The CDR3 reads CASSLFRGGGTGELFF. As DNA, the CDR3 is TGTGCCAGCAGTTTATTTCGGGGAGGAGGGACCGGGGAGCTGTTTTTT. Looking up the rest from reference TRBV28 and TRBJ2-2 gives the full variable domain: DVKVTQSSRYLVKRTGEKVFLECVQDMDHENMFWYRQDPGLGLRLIYFSYDVKMKEKGDIPEGYSVSREKKERFSLILESASTNQTSMYLCASSLFRGGGTGELFFGEGSRLTVL.